Reported below is one T cell receptor beta chain. This clonotype has at least ten counts. Its antigen specificity is not known. There are no base qualities to consult, and no much larger clone falls within one base. The sample comes from a study of T-cell reconstitution after alpha-beta-depleted transplantation in children (dated by TCRdb to the mid-2010s). Background on the whole study: T-cell immune reconstitution after TCRalphabeta/CD19-depleted allogeneic hematopoietic cell transplantation in children was quantitatively tracked in the study by means of TCR repertoire profiling. Overall results and qualifications from the work: The frequencies of hyperexpanded clones fell over the following months, and after one year, T-cell counts and TCRbeta diversity were mostly attributed to newly produced T cells. Apparently early alphabetaT-cell count recovery about two months after transplant reportedly relied on only several hundred rapidly expanded clones derived from non-depleted graft cells. In some patients, the high TCRbeta diversity seen at day 60 was put down to recipient T cells and intrathymic progenitors that had survived conditioning.

The treatment or condition label corresponds to: allogeneic hematopoietic cell transplantation with graft depleted of TCRalphabeta T cells and CD19 B cells. The children who served as transplant recipients had been given grafts of TCRalphabeta/CD19-depleted allogeneic hematopoietic cells. Reading from cysteine to phenylalanine, the CDR3 counts 14 amino acids. Here the CDR3 DNA is all that survives: 42 bases in frame from base 1. V loses 5 bases of germline sequence and J loses 1 base, and the interval between the two ends is 11 bases. Library preparation employed PCR. Sequencing relied on an Illumina HiSeq 2500. TCR libraries were prepared with molecular barcoding, using unique molecular identifiers to normalize TCRbeta repertoire quantification. TCRdb cleaned the public reads at Q25 with fastp, built clones with MiXCR and kept in-frame beta chains. Rows with one shared CDR3 protein collapse into an entry with the most common genes and DNA. Recorded for this sample are about 260,000 distinct CDR3 sequences; roughly 8% of them occurred a single time. The ten largest clones add up to 6.3% of the sample.

The clonotype originates from a male patient aged 5 to 17 who had a stem cell transplant for acute lymphoblastic leukemia, so the T cells may come from the graft donor. The chain is made from TRBV12-3 or TRBV12-4 and TRBJ2-5, with the D call perhaps TRBD1 or TRBD2, as 5 bases match in each case. Sequencing was performed on PBMCs, mostly from graft donor cells, taken 180 days after TCRalphabeta/CD19-depleted stem cell transplant. The CDR3 region has the sequence CASSTGRLQETQYF. The DNA reads TGTGCCAGCAGTACGGGACGGCTCCAAGAGACCCAGTACTTC.